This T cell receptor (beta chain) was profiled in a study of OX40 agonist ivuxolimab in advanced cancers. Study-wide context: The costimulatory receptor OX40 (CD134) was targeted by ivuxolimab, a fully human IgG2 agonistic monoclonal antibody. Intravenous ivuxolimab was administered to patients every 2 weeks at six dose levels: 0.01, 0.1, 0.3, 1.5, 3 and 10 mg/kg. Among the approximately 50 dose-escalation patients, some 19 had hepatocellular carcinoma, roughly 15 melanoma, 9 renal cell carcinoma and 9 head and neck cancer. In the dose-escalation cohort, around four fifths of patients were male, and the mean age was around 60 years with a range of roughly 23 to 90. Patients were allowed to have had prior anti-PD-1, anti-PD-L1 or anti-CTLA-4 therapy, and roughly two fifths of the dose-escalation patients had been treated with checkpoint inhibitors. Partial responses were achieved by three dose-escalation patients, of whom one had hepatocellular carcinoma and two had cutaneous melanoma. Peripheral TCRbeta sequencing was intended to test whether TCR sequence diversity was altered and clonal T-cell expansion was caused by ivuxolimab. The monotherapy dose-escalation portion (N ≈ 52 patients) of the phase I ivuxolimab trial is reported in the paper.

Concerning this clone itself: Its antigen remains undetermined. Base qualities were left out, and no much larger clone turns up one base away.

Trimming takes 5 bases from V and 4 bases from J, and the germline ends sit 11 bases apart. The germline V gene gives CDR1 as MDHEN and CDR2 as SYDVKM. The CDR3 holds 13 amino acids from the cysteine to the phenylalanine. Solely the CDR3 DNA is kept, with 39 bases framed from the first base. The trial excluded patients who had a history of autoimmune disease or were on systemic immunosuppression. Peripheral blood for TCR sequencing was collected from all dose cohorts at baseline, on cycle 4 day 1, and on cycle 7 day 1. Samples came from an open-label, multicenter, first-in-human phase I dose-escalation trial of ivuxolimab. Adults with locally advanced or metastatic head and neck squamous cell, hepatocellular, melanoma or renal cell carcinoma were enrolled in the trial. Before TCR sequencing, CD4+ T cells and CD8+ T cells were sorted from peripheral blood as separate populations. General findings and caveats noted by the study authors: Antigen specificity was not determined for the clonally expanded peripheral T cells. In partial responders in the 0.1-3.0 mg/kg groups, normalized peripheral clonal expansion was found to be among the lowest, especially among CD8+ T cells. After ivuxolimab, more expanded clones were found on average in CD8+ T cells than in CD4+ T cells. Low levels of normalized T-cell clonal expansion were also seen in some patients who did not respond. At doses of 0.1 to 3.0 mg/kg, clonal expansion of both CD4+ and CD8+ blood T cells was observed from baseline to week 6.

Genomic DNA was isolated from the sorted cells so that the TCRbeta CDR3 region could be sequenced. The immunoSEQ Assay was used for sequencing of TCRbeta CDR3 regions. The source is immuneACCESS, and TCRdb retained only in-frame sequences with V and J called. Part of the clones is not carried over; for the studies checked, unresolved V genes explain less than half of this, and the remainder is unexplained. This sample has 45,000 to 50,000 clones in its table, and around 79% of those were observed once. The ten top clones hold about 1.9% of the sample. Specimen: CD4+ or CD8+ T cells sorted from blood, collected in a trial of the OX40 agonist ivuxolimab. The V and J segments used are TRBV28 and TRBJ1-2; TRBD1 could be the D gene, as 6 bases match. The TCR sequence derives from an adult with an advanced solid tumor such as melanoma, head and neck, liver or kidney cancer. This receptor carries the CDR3 CASSQGQFYGYTF. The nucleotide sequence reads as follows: TGTGCCAGCAGTCAAGGACAGTTCTATGGCTACACCTTC.